Listed below are T cell receptor beta chains from one sample, sequenced in a study of cytomegalovirus exposure and HLA in healthy donors. The table came from immunoSEQ multiplex PCR; TCRdb's copy has only in-frame clones and leaves some out. The table has some 340,000 clones, approximately 90% seen once. Sequencing was performed on PBMCs. The receptors shown here come from a young woman in good health and CMV-seropositive. CDR3s include the opening cysteine and the closing phenylalanine or tryptophan. The D gene is left open where the match is weak. For some rows the clone size is stated as once, few or many, or as a class when expanded; others skip it.

J gene,V gene,D gene,clone size,CDR3 protein,CDR3 DNA
TRBJ1-6,TRBV7-6,TRBD1,-,CASSPGTGYNSPLHF,TGTGCCAGCAGCCCCGGGACAGGGTATAATTCACCCCTCCACTTT
TRBJ1-2,TRBV5-1,TRBD1,-,CASSWGQGINYGYTF,TGCGCCAGCAGCTGGGGACAGGGGATAAACTATGGCTACACCTTC
TRBJ2-7,TRBV4-2,-,-,CASSQGGTQAYEQYF,TGTGCCAGCAGCCAAGGAGGAACACAGGCCTACGAGCAGTACTTC
TRBJ1-5,TRBV6-1,-,few,CASAPKRNNQPQHF,TGTGCCAGCGCACCGAAGCGGAACAATCAGCCCCAGCATTTT
TRBJ2-7,TRBV5-6,TRBD2,-,CASSLATSGRHYEQYF,TGTGCCAGCAGCTTGGCGACTAGCGGGAGACACTACGAGCAGTACTTC
TRBJ2-2,TRBV18,TRBD2,-,CASSPPNAGDTGELFF,TGTGCCAGCTCACCACCGAATGCGGGAGACACCGGGGAGCTGTTTTTT
TRBJ2-7,TRBV19,-,once,CASSPRGDAYEQYF,TGTGCCAGTAGTCCCCGAGGTGACGCCTACGAGCAGTACTTC
TRBJ2-3,TRBV19,TRBD2,-,CASSISSGGAVDTQYF,TGTGCCAGTAGTATATCGAGCGGGGGGGCGGTAGATACGCAGTATTTT
TRBJ2-3,TRBV9,-,-,CASSARLVFSTDTQYF,TGTGCCAGCAGCGCCCGACTAGTGTTTAGCACAGATACGCAGTATTTT
TRBJ1-3,TRBV28,-,-,CATLGPGAGNTIYF,TGTGCCACCCTGGGACCCGGTGCTGGAAACACCATATATTTT
TRBJ2-7,TRBV27,TRBD2,-,CASSLLAGYYEQYF,TGTGCCAGCAGTTTACTAGCGGGGTACTACGAGCAGTACTTC
TRBJ2-7,TRBV7-2,TRBD2,-,CASSPGGRSSYEQYF,TGTGCCAGCAGCCCCGGGGGGAGGTCCTCCTACGAGCAGTACTTC
TRBJ1-2,TRBV2,-,-,CASRRTHGYTF,TGTGCCAGCAGGAGGACCCACGGCTACACCTTC
TRBJ2-1,TRBV4-3,-,once,CASSQLPGKGLNEQFF,TGCGCCAGCAGCCAGCTTCCGGGAAAGGGGTTGAATGAGCAGTTCTTC
TRBJ2-7,TRBV7-9,TRBD2,-,CASSLEGTSEQYF,TGTGCCAGCAGCTTAGAAGGGACTAGCGAGCAGTACTTC
TRBJ1-1,TRBV6-4,-,-,CASSDPTGNTEAFF,TGTGCCAGCAGTGACCCCACAGGGAACACTGAAGCTTTCTTT
TRBJ2-2,TRBV5-5,-,once,CASSSKAGTTGELFF,TGTGCCAGCAGCAGCAAGGCGGGGACCACCGGGGAGCTGTTTTTT
TRBJ1-2,TRBV28,-,-,CASRARAGLAYGYTF,TGTGCCAGCAGAGCGCGGGCAGGGTTGGCCTATGGCTACACCTTC